One and the same sample provided the 12 T cell receptor beta chains below, sequenced in a study of OX40 agonist ivuxolimab in advanced cancers. Some clones are missing from TCRdb's copy, which holds only in-frame ones; the method was immunoSEQ multiplex PCR. The sample lists 42,000 or so clones, about 79% seen once, with roughly 23% in the top ten. Here the sequenced sample was CD4+ or CD8+ T cells sorted from blood, taken in a trial of the OX40 agonist ivuxolimab. Receptors were obtained from an adult with an advanced solid tumor such as melanoma, head and neck, liver or kidney cancer.

In its sample, this clone was seen once. The chain has TRBV7-2 and TRBJ2-3; D is uncertain. CDR1 and CDR2 (germline): SGHTA, FQGNSA. This CDR3 contains 16 residues. The germline V and J ends were trimmed by 5 bases and 2 bases, with 17 bases remaining between them. The CDR3 here is CASSPRYGTHTDTQYF. Written as DNA, the CDR3 is TGTGCCAGCAGCCCTCGTTACGGAACCCACACAGATACGCAGTATTTT.

Remarks on this clone: Sequence at one end of the junction differs from germline and may be a read error. This CDR3 is also generated by other DNA sequences in the sample. The J gene is TRBJ2-2, the V gene TRBV19; D remains ambiguous. The CDR3 consists of 13 residues. Germline V CDR1 and CDR2: LNHDA, SQIVND (reference sequence). CDR3 nucleotide sequence: TGTGCCAGTAGTATAGATCACACCGGAGAGCTGTTTTTT. Its protein is CASSIDHTGELFF.

The J gene is TRBJ2-7, the V gene TRBV27, with TRBD2 as a possible D gene (6 bases). The CDR3 runs to 15 residues. V lost 3 bases and J lost 3, with 15 bases in between. Germline V gene lookup returns CDR1 MNHEY and CDR2 SMNVEV (reference sequence). The CDR3 coding sequence is TGTGCCAGCAGTTTTTCCGGTAGCGGTGTCTACGAGCAGTACTTC. The encoded protein is CASSFSGSGVYEQYF.

The chain joins TRBV11-2 to TRBJ2-4; 7 bases map to TRBD1. From germline, CDR1 is SGHAT and CDR2 FQNNGV. The CDR3 runs to 14 residues. Unmatched junction bases numbered 8, after V lost 4 bases and J lost 8 bases. For the CDR3, the DNA is TGTGCCAGCAGCTCAACAGGGCAGGGGGACATTCAGTACTTC. Its protein product is CASSSTGQGDIQYF.

This clone was found once. The rearrangement links TRBV25-1 to TRBJ2-7; TRBD1 matches at 8 bases. Germline CDR1 and CDR2: MGHDK and SYGVNS. The CDR3 is 13 amino acids. Unmatched junction bases numbered 3, after V lost 6 bases and J lost 2 bases. The CDR3 loop is CASRTGDAYEQYF. The CDR3 region has the DNA TGTGCCAGCAGGACAGGGGATGCCTACGAGCAGTACTTC.

As concerns this clone: Different DNA sequences within this sample yield the same CDR3. This chain connects TRBV11-2 to TRBJ2-7, with 9 bases identical to TRBD2. With 1 base clipped from V and 4 bases from J, the junction kept 5 bases outside the gene matches. The CDR3 has 15 amino acids. The germline CDR1 and CDR2 sequences are SGHAT and FQNNGV. The CDR3 here is CASSLGAGGPYEQYF. The DNA for the CDR3 is TGTGCCAGCAGCTTAGGAGCGGGAGGACCTTACGAGCAGTACTTC.

The V and J genes are TRBV7-9 and TRBJ2-3, with D perhaps matching TRBD1 (6 bases). Trimming cost V 11 bases and J 1 base, with 16 bases left between them. This CDR3 has 14 amino acids. The germline CDR1 and CDR2 sequences are SEHNR and FQNEAQ (reference sequence). CDR3 DNA: TGTGCCGGAGAATCAGGGGCGGGCACAGATACGCAGTATTTT. This encodes CAGESGAGTDTQYF.

The rearrangement links TRBV19 to TRBJ1-1; D uncertain. V lost 2 bases to trimming and J lost 1 base, with 8 bases between them. The germline CDR1 and CDR2 sequences are LNHDA and SQIVND (reference sequence). CDR3 size: 14 residues. As DNA, the CDR3 is TGTGCCAGTAGTATATTCGCAGAGAACACTGAAGCTTTCTTT. Translation gives CASSIFAENTEAFF.

CDR3 sequence reads: CASSQWSGENSPLHF. The CDR3 DNA sequence: TGCGCCAGCAGCCAGTGGAGTGGAGAAAATTCACCCCTCCACTTT. The V gene is TRBV4-1, the J gene TRBJ1-6; unclear D gene. The V end was cut by 3 bases, the J end by 7 bases, with 13 bases between. Germline V gene sequence: CDR1 MGHRA, CDR2 YSYEKL. The CDR3 totals 15 residues.

This sequence joins TRBV23-1 and TRBJ1-2, with 7 nucleotides matching TRBD1. TRBV23-1 has ORF status, its function being uncertain. CDR3 length: 16 residues. The V segment lost 1 base and the J segment 4 bases; nucleotides outside the gene matches: 9. The CDR3 loop reads CASSQLDRVASYGYTF. The CDR3 bases are TGCGCCAGCAGTCAATTAGACAGGGTGGCTAGCTATGGCTACACCTTC.

This chain uses TRBV7-2 with TRBJ2-5, with D perhaps TRBD1 or TRBD2 (5 bases each). Germline V gene sequence: CDR1 SGHTA, CDR2 FQGNSA. Trimming removed 5 bases from V and 3 bases from J, with 19 bases in between. The CDR3 covers 16 residues. The CDR3 DNA sequence: TGTGCCAGCAGCCCGCACGCGACGGGACGGGAAGAGACCCAGTACTTC. The encoded protein is CASSPHATGREETQYF.

The chain carries TRBV27 and TRBJ2-7; TRBD2 agrees at 9 bases. The junction had 8 bases not matched to a gene; V was cut back by 2 bases and J by 3 bases. There are 16 residues in the CDR3. From germline, CDR1 is MNHEY and CDR2 SMNVEV (reference sequence). CDR3 sequence (DNA): TGTGCCAGCAGTTTAGCAGCTAGCGGGACCTTCTACGAGCAGTACTTC. Its translation: CASSLAASGTFYEQYF.